The rows below give T cell receptor beta chains drawn from one sample of a study of blood T cell repertoires in COVID-19. The assay was immunoSEQ multiplex PCR, and TCRdb's table has in-frame clones only and misses some. Here the sample spans about 440,000 clones, approximately 90% being singletons. Specimen: PBMCs or T cells enriched from blood (not recorded which). These receptors all come from a woman between 18 and 30 years old with acute COVID-19. CDR3s include the opening cysteine and the closing phenylalanine or tryptophan. A D gene is named only where the DNA matches it firmly. Not every row has a clone size; where given, it reads once, few, many or a size class.

>TRBV19|.|TRBD1|TRBJ1-5
TGTGCCTCTATATCGGACAGGGGTAATCAGCCCCAGCATTTT
CASISDRGNQPQHF
>TRBV21-1|.|.|TRBJ2-7
TGTGCCAGCAGCAAAGCGCCTGACAGGCTCTACGAGCAGTACTTC
CASSKAPDRLYEQYF
>TRBV11-3|.|.|TRBJ1-1
TGTGCCAGCAGCTTCTACGTGGACAGTGAAGCTTTCTTT
CASSFYVDSEAFF
>TRBV29-1|.|.|TRBJ1-2
TGCAGCGTTTCCCGGGACACACTTCATGGCTACACCTTC
CSVSRDTLHGYTF
>TRBV9|.|.|TRBJ2-1
TGTGCCAGCAGCCCTCGGGGTGGGTCGAGTGATGAGCAGTTCTTC
CASSPRGGSSDEQFF
>TRBV5-1|.|.|TRBJ2-2
TGCGCCAGCAGTTCAGACTGGTCCGGAAACACCGGGGAGCTGTTTTTT
CASSSDWSGNTGELFF
>TRBV5-1|.|TRBD1|TRBJ2-3
TGCGCCAGCAGCCCAGGACAGGGAGGAGGCACAGATACGCAGTATTTT
CASSPGQGGGTDTQYF
>TRBV6-5|.|.|TRBJ2-7
TGTGCCAGCAGTCGTACAGCGGACGAGCAGTACTTC
CASSRTADEQYF
>TRBV5-1|.|TRBD2|TRBJ2-1
TGCGCCAGCAGCCCTAGCGGGGGGTTCAATGAGCAGTTCTTC
CASSPSGGFNEQFF
>TRBV13|.|TRBD1|TRBJ2-1
TGTGCCAGCAGCTCCAGACAGGGTCACTACAATGAGCAGTTCTTC
CASSSRQGHYNEQFF
>TRBV14|.|.|TRBJ2-7
TGTGCCAGCGGTCTACGAGGAGGGAATGAGCAGTACTTC
CASGLRGGNEQYF
>TRBV3-1/TRBV3-2|.|TRBD2|TRBJ2-1
TGTGCCAGCAGCCAAGGGGTCGGGGGGTATTCCTACAATGAGCAGTTCTTC
CASSQGVGGYSYNEQFF
>TRBV27|once|TRBD1|TRBJ1-2
TGTGCCAGCAGTACCGCCGGGACAGGCTATGGCTACACCTTC
CASSTAGTGYGYTF
>TRBV15|few|.|TRBJ1-5
TGTGCCACCAGCAAGGGGTTCAATCAGCCCCAGCATTTT
CATSKGFNQPQHF
>TRBV18|.|.|TRBJ1-1
TGTGCCAGCTCACCACTAGGGGGTGACACTGAAGCTTTCTTT
CASSPLGGDTEAFF
>TRBV24-1|once|.|TRBJ2-2
TGTGCCACCAGTGACACCGGGACTTATAACACCGGGGAGCTGTTTTTT
CATSDTGTYNTGELFF
>TRBV28|once|.|TRBJ1-1
TGTGCCAGCAGTTTTGGGGGGGCACACACTGAAGCTTTCTTT
CASSFGGAHTEAFF
>TRBV15|once|TRBD1|TRBJ2-7
TGTGCCACCAGCAGATCTGGGACAGGAGGAGGCTCCTACGAGCAGTACTTC
CATSRSGTGGGSYEQYF
>TRBV7-9|once|.|TRBJ2-3
TGTGCCAGCAGCTCTAGCGTCAGCACAGATACGCAGTATTTT
CASSSSVSTDTQYF
>TRBV7-9|.|.|TRBJ2-1
TGTGCCAGCAGTCACCCCCAGGGCAGTCGTGAGCAGTTCTTC
CASSHPQGSREQFF
>TRBV18|.|TRBD1|TRBJ1-2
TGTGCCAGCTCACCATATATCAGGGGGAACTATGGCTACACCTTC
CASSPYIRGNYGYTF
>TRBV18|.|TRBD1|TRBJ2-3
TGTGCCAGCTCACCAGTAACAGGGGGCACAGATACGCAGTATTTT
CASSPVTGGTDTQYF
>TRBV19|.|.|TRBJ1-1
TGTGCCAGTAGTATAGAGCGGGGTACTGAAGCTTTCTTT
CASSIERGTEAFF
>TRBV29-1|.|TRBD1|TRBJ1-5
TGCAGCGTCCGGGACAGCCTAATGGAGCCCCAGCATTTT
CSVRDSLMEPQHF
>TRBV28|.|.|TRBJ1-2
TGTGCCAGCAGAGACAGGAGAGATGGCTACACCTTC
CASRDRRDGYTF
>TRBV9|.|.|TRBJ2-2
TGTGCCAGCAGCGTAGGGTCGGGGCGGGGAATGGCGTCCGGGGAGCTGTTTTTT
CASSVGSGRGMASGELFF
>TRBV9|.|TRBD1|TRBJ1-1
TGTGCCAGCAGCGTCACCGGGACAGGGATTACTGAAGCTTTCTTT
CASSVTGTGITEAFF
>TRBV6-6|.|.|TRBJ2-7
TGTGCCAGCAGTTACCCCCAGCGCGAGCAGTACTTC
CASSYPQREQYF
>TRBV27|.|TRBD2|TRBJ2-5
TGTGCCAGCAGTATTTGGACTAGCGGGAGTGGGGAGACCCAGTACTTC
CASSIWTSGSGETQYF
>TRBV7-9|.|TRBD2|TRBJ2-3
TGTGCCAGCAGCTTAGCGATGGGACTAGCGGTGACAGATACGCAGTATTTT
CASSLAMGLAVTDTQYF
>TRBV7-9|.|.|TRBJ2-5
TGTGCCAGCAGCCCGGGAGTAATAGAGACCCAGTACTTC
CASSPGVIETQYF
>TRBV2|.|.|TRBJ1-1
TGTGCCAGCAGGGACGAAGGGGGGAACACTGAAGCTTTCTTT
CASRDEGGNTEAFF
>TRBV10-3|once|.|TRBJ1-2
TGTGCCATCGATCCGGGGGGCAATGGCTACACCTTC
CAIDPGGNGYTF
>TRBV7-2|.|TRBD1|TRBJ2-6
TGTGCCAGCAGCCCTAGGACAGGGCTCTCTGGGGCCAACGTCCTGACTTTC
CASSPRTGLSGANVLTF
>TRBV15|.|.|TRBJ2-3
TGTGCCACTCAGGGCTCGTTCACAGATACGCAGTATTTT
CATQGSFTDTQYF
>TRBV25-1|.|.|TRBJ1-4
TGTGCCAGCAGTGTCGGTGAAAAACTGTTTTTT
CASSVGEKLFF
>TRBV28|.|.|TRBJ1-4
TGTGCCAGCAGTTCCCCCAATTCGGTCGGTGATGAAAAACTGTTTTTT
CASSSPNSVGDEKLFF
>TRBV3-1/TRBV3-2|.|.|TRBJ1-1
TGTGCCAGCAGCCAAGGGAGGGGTTATAACACTGAAGCTTTCTTT
CASSQGRGYNTEAFF
>TRBV5-1|.|TRBD1|TRBJ2-5
TGCGCCAGCAGCGGGGGACAGGGTTATCAAGAGACCCAGTACTTC
CASSGGQGYQETQYF
>TRBV3-1/TRBV3-2|.|TRBD2|TRBJ2-3
TGTGCCAGCAGCCAAGGACTAGCGGGGGGAGCTCGCACAGATACGCAGTATTTT
CASSQGLAGGARTDTQYF
>TRBV19|.|TRBD1|TRBJ1-2
TGTGCCAGTAGTCCCCAAGGAGACAGGGGGGCTAACTATGGCTACACCTTC
CASSPQGDRGANYGYTF
>TRBV7-6|.|.|TRBJ1-5
TGTGCCAGCAGCGCAGGGGTCGGGCAGCCCCAGCATTTT
CASSAGVGQPQHF
>TRBV2|.|.|TRBJ2-3
TGTGCCAGCAGTAAAGGTATTAGGACTGGGGTTCGAACAGATACGCAGTATTTT
CASSKGIRTGVRTDTQYF
>TRBV27|.|.|TRBJ1-1
TGTGCCAGCAGTTTAAGGCGGGGGGCCGAAACTGAAGCTTTCTTT
CASSLRRGAETEAFF
>TRBV6-5|.|.|TRBJ1-5
TGTGCCAGCATCCGAGCGGACTTTAGCAATCAGCCCCAGCATTTT
CASIRADFSNQPQHF
>TRBV14|.|.|TRBJ2-1
TGTGCCAGCAGCCAAGTGGCTAGTAGCGAGACCCCTCTCAATGAGCAGTTCTTC
CASSQVASSETPLNEQFF